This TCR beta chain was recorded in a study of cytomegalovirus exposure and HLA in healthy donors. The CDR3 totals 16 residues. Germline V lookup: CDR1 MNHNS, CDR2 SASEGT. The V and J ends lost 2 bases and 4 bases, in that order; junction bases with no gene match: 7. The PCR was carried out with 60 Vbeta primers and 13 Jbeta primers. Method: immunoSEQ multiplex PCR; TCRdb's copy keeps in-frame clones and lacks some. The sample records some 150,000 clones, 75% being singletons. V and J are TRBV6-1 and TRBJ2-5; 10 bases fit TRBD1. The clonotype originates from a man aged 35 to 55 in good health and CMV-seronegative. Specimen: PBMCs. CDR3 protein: CASSERRTGGLETQYF. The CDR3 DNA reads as TGTGCCAGCAGTGAACGACGGACAGGGGGTTTAGAGACCCAGTACTTC.